A selection of T cell receptor beta chains follows, all from one sample in a study of CD8+ T cells in alopecia areata. The table came from immunoSEQ multiplex PCR; TCRdb's copy has only in-frame clones and leaves some out. The table lists more than 100,000 clones, around 60% of them singletons. The sample consisted of CD4+ T cells sorted from blood, taken at week 0. These receptors were obtained from a human donor with alopecia areata. Both conserved end residues are part of each CDR3. D genes are given only for firm matches. Size tells how often a clone was seen (once, few, many) or the class of an expanded clone, and some rows leave it out.

clone size: -; V gene: TRBV5-1; J gene: TRBJ2-7; D gene: TRBD2; CDR3 DNA: TGCGCCAGCAGCCCCACCTTAGCGGGGAGCTCCTACGAGCAGTACTTC; CDR3 protein: CASSPTLAGSSYEQYF
clone size: -; V gene: TRBV4-3; J gene: TRBJ2-7; D gene: TRBD2; CDR3 DNA: TGCGCCAGCAGCCAAGACACATTAGCGGGGGAGAGCTCCTACGAGCAGTACTTC; CDR3 protein: CASSQDTLAGESSYEQYF
clone size: -; V gene: TRBV29-1; J gene: TRBJ2-3; D gene: -; CDR3 DNA: TGCAGCGTTAGCACCGTAAGCACAGATACGCAGTATTTT; CDR3 protein: CSVSTVSTDTQYF
clone size: -; V gene: TRBV28; J gene: TRBJ1-2; D gene: -; CDR3 DNA: TGTGCCAGCAGTTGGGGGCCCGGCTACACCTTC; CDR3 protein: CASSWGPGYTF
clone size: -; V gene: TRBV7-9; J gene: TRBJ2-3; D gene: -; CDR3 DNA: TGTGCCAGCAGCTCTGGCTGGCGCTCAGATACGCAGTATTTT; CDR3 protein: CASSSGWRSDTQYF
clone size: -; V gene: TRBV5-1; J gene: TRBJ2-7; D gene: TRBD1; CDR3 DNA: TGCGCCAGCAGCTTAGGACAGGGATCTTTTAACGAGCAGTACTTC; CDR3 protein: CASSLGQGSFNEQYF
clone size: -; V gene: TRBV9; J gene: TRBJ1-1; D gene: -; CDR3 DNA: TGTGCCAGCAGTCGATCCCCGAACACTGAAGCTTTCTTT; CDR3 protein: CASSRSPNTEAFF
clone size: -; V gene: TRBV29-1; J gene: TRBJ1-1; D gene: TRBD1; CDR3 DNA: TGCAGCGTCCTACCACAGGGGGCACTCAGGACTGAAGCTTTCTTT; CDR3 protein: CSVLPQGALRTEAFF
clone size: -; V gene: TRBV29-1; J gene: TRBJ1-5; D gene: -; CDR3 DNA: TGCAGCGTTGGGGCCGAGAATCAGCCCCAGCATTTT; CDR3 protein: CSVGAENQPQHF
clone size: -; V gene: TRBV7-8; J gene: TRBJ1-3; D gene: -; CDR3 DNA: TGTGCCAGCAGCTTAGAGGCCGGAAACACCATATATTTT; CDR3 protein: CASSLEAGNTIYF
clone size: -; V gene: TRBV28; J gene: TRBJ1-2; D gene: TRBD1; CDR3 DNA: TGTGCCAGCAGACAAGACAGGGACTATGGCTACACCTTC; CDR3 protein: CASRQDRDYGYTF
clone size: few; V gene: TRBV27; J gene: TRBJ2-7; D gene: TRBD1; CDR3 DNA: TGTGCCAGCAGAACGACTCAGGGGGCATTTCTCTACGAGCAGTACTTC; CDR3 protein: CASRTTQGAFLYEQYF
clone size: -; V gene: TRBV7-8; J gene: TRBJ1-4; D gene: TRBD1; CDR3 DNA: TGTGCCAGCAGCCTACCGGGACAGGGAAATGAAAAACTGTTTTTT; CDR3 protein: CASSLPGQGNEKLFF
clone size: -; V gene: TRBV10-3; J gene: TRBJ2-1; D gene: TRBD2; CDR3 DNA: TGTGCCATCAGTGAGAGGACCGGGACTAGCGGGAAAGGAGGTGAGCAGTTCTTC; CDR3 protein: CAISERTGTSGKGGEQFF
clone size: -; V gene: TRBV7-9; J gene: TRBJ2-3; D gene: TRBD2; CDR3 DNA: TGTGCCAGCTCGCCGGGACTAGCGGAGGCAGATACGCAGTATTTT; CDR3 protein: CASSPGLAEADTQYF